Listed here are 7 T cell receptor beta chains from one sample, sequenced in a study of control samples from healthy donors and cancer patients. Libraries were prepared by immunoSEQ multiplex PCR; TCRdb keeps only in-frame clonotypes and omits some of them. Of 90,000 to 150,000 clones in the sample, approximately 87% are singletons; the top ten hold around 10%. What was sequenced was blood. These receptors originate from a man aged 25 to 40 in good health.

J is TRBJ2-3 and V is TRBV18; a possible D gene is TRBD1 (6 bases). Deletions cut 5 bases from V and 1 base from J, with 19 bases between. Germline V CDR1 and CDR2: KGHSH, LQKENI. The CDR3 sequence is 17 residues long. Here the CDR3 reads CASSSLPGTSGTDTQYF. The DNA of the CDR3 is TGTGCCAGCTCATCACTGCCCGGGACATCGGGCACAGATACGCAGTATTTT.

A note on this clone: Other nucleotide sequences in the sample specify the same CDR3. CDR3 coding DNA: TGTGCCAGCAGTCTTGGACTAGCGGGCGAGCAGTACTTC. This gives the protein CASSLGLAGEQYF. The chain is built from TRBV12-3 or TRBV12-4 and TRBJ2-7; 11 bases agree with TRBD2. CDR3 length: 13 residues. The V gene end was trimmed by 5 bases and the J gene end by 6 bases; junction bases not matched to a gene: 3.

The rearrangement joins TRBV9 to TRBJ1-2, with D perhaps TRBD1 (5 bases). The V and J ends lost 0 bases and 2 bases respectively, with 11 bases between them. CDR1 is SGDLS, CDR2 YYNGEE, per germline. The CDR3 is made up of 15 amino acids. The CDR3 reads CASSVDVRENYGYTF. The CDR3 DNA follows: TGTGCCAGCAGCGTAGACGTCAGGGAAAACTATGGCTACACCTTC.

The chain joins TRBV5-1 to TRBJ1-2; the D gene is possibly TRBD1 (5 bases). V lost 3 bases and J 8 bases, leaving 17 bases between the germline ends. This CDR3 spans 14 amino acids. Germline V gene data show CDR1 as SGHRS and CDR2 as YFSETQ. CDR3 sequence: CASSSGVAGWGYTF. Here the CDR3 DNA reads TGCGCCAGCAGCTCGGGGGTCGCCGGGTGGGGCTACACCTTC.

V is TRBV5-4 and J is TRBJ2-4; D remains unclear. Between the trimmed V and J ends, which lost 2 bases and 3 bases, there was a span of 6 bases. Germline V lookup: CDR1 SGHNT, CDR2 YYREEE (reference sequence). The CDR3 sequence is 13 residues long. CDR3 bases: TGTGCCAGCAGCTTTGGGGACAAAAACATTCAGTACTTC. Translating it yields CASSFGDKNIQYF. The full variable domain, rest sourced from reference TRBV5-4 and TRBJ2-4, is ETGVTQSPTHLIKTRGQQVTLRCSSQSGHNTVSWYQQALGQGPQFIFQYYREEENGRGNFPPRFSGLQFPNYSSELNVNALELDDSALYLCASSFGDKNIQYFGAGTRLSVL.

The chain recombines TRBV5-6 with TRBJ1-1; D possibly corresponds to TRBD1 (5 bases). With 0 bases removed from V and 3 bases from J, the gap between germline ends came to 15 bases. The CDR3 spans 16 residues. CDR1 is SGHDT, CDR2 YYEEEE, per germline. The CDR3 DNA reads as TGTGCCAGCAGCTTGGACGTCACCAGGGCCTACACTGAAGCTTTCTTT. Translated, it gives CASSLDVTRAYTEAFF.

CDR3: CASSQVSDTQYF. The CDR3 DNA follows: TGTGCCAGCAGCCAAGTATCAGATACGCAGTATTTT. The rearrangement joins TRBV3-1 (or the pseudogene TRBV3-2) to TRBJ2-3, with no clear D. The CDR3 consists of 12 residues. The germline V gene has CDR1 LGHDT and CDR2 YNNKEL (reference sequence). V was clipped by 1 base and J by 4 bases, with 3 bases between them.